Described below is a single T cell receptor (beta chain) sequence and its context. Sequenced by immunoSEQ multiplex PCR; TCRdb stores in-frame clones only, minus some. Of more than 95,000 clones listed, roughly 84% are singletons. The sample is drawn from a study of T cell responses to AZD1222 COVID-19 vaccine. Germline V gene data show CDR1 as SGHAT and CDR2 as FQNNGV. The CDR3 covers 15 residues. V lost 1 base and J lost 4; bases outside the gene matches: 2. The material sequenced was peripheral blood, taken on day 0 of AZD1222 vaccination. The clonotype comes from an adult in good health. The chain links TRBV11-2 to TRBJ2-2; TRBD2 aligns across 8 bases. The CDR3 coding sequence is TGTGCCAGCAGCTTAGGTCGGGGGGGCACCGGGGAGCTGTTTTTT. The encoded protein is CASSLGRGGTGELFF. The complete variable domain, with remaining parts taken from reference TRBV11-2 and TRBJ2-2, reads EAGVAQSPRYKIIEKRQSVAFWCNPISGHATLYWYQQILGQGPKLLIQFQNNGVVDDSQLPKDRFSAERLKGVDSTLKIQPAKLEDSAVYLCASSLGRGGTGELFFGEGSRLTVL.